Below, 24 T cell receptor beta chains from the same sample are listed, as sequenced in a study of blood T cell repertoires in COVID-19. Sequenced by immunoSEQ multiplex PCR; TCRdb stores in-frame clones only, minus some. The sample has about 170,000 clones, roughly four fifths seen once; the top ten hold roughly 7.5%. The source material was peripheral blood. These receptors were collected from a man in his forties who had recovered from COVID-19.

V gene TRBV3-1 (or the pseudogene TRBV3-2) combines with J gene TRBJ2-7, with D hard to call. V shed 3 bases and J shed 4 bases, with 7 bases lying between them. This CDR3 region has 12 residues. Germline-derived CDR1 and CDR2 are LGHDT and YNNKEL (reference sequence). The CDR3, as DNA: TGTGCCAGCAGCCATATCGGTTACGAGCAGTACTTC. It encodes CASSHIGYEQYF.

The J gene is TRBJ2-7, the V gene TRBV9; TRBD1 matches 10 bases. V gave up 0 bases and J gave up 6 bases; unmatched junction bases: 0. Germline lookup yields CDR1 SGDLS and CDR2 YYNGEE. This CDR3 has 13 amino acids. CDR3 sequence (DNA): TGTGCCAGCAGCGTAGGGACAGGGGGCGAGCAGTACTTC. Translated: CASSVGTGGEQYF.

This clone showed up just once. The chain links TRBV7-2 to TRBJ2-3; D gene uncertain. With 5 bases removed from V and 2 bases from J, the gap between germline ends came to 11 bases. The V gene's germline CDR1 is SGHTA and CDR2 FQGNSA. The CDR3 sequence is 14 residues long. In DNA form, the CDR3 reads TGTGCCAGCAGCGTACGACAACTCACAGATACGCAGTATTTT. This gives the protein CASSVRQLTDTQYF.

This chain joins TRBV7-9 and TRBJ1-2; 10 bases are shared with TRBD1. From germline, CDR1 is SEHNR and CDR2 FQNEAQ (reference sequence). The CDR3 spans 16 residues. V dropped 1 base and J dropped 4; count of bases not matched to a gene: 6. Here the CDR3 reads CASSLGGQGRIYGYTF. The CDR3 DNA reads TGTGCCAGCAGCTTAGGGGGACAGGGGAGAATCTATGGCTACACCTTC.

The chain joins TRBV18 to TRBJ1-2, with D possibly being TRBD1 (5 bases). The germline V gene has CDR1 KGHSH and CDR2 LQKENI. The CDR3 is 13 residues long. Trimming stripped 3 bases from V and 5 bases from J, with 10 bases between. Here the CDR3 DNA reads TGTGCCAGCTCACCCGCCCAGGGTTATGGCTACACCTTC. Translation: CASSPAQGYGYTF.

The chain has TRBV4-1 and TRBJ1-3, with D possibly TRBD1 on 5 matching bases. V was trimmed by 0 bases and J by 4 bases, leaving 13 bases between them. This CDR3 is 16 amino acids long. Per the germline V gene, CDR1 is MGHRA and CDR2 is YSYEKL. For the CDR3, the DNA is TGCGCCAGCAGCCAAGATGGCCAGGGTTTAGGAAACACCATATATTTT. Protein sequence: CASSQDGQGLGNTIYF.

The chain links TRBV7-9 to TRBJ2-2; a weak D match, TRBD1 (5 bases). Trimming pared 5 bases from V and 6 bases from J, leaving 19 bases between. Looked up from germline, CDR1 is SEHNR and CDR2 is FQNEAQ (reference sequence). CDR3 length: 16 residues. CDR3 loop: CASSPWSGANSGELFF. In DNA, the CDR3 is TGTGCCAGCAGCCCCTGGAGTGGGGCGAATTCCGGGGAGCTGTTTTTT.

The CDR3 nucleotides read TGTGCCAGCAGGCCCGGAACAGGGGTCCCGCAGTTCTTC. Its translation is CASRPGTGVPQFF. The chain has TRBV12-3 or TRBV12-4 and TRBJ2-1, with 7 bases fitting TRBD1. The CDR3 has 13 residues. With 6 bases clipped from V and 12 bases from J, the junction kept 11 bases outside the gene matches.

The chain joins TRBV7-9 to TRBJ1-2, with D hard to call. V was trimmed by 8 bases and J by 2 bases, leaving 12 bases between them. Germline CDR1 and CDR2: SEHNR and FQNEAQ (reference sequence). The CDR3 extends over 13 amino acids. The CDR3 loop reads CASGSGENYGYTF. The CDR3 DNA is TGTGCCAGCGGATCCGGGGAAAACTATGGCTACACCTTC.

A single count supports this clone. The CDR3 DNA sequence: TGTGCCAGCAGCCAGCGGGAGAGGATAGATACGCAGTATTTT. Amino acid sequence: CASSQRERIDTQYF. The chain has TRBV7-2 and TRBJ2-3; the match to TRBD2 covers 8 bases. This CDR3 region has 14 residues. CDR1 SGHTA and CDR2 FQGNSA come from the germline V gene. The J segment lost 5 bases and the V segment lost 5 bases, leaving 6 bases of the junction unmatched.

The CDR3 sequence: CASSQDFSPRIPYEQYF. The DNA for the CDR3 is TGCGCCAGCAGCCAAGATTTTAGCCCCAGAATCCCGTACGAGCAGTACTTC. The chain joins TRBV4-3 to TRBJ2-7; D uncertain. V lost 0 bases to trimming and J lost 4 bases, with 19 bases between them. From germline, CDR1 is LGHNA and CDR2 YSLEER. The CDR3 spans 17 residues.

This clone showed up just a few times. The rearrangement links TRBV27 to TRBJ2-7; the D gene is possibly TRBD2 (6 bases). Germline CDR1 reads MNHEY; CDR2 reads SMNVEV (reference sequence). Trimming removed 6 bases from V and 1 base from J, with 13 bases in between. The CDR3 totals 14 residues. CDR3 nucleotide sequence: TGTGCCAGCAGAGATGACGGGACTTCCTACGAGCAGTACTTC. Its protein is CASRDDGTSYEQYF.

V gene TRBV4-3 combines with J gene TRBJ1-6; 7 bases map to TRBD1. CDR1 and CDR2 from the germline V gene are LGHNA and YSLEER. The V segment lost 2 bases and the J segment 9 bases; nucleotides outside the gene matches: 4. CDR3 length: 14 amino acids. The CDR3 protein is CASSQTGAISPLHF. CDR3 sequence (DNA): TGCGCCAGCAGCCAAACAGGGGCTATTTCACCCCTCCACTTT.

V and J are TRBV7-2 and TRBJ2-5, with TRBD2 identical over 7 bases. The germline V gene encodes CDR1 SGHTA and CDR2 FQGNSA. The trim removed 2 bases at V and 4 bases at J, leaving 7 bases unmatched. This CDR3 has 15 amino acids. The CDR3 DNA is TGTGCCAGCAGCTTAATGGGCGGGAGATCAGAGACCCAGTACTTC. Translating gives CASSLMGGRSETQYF.

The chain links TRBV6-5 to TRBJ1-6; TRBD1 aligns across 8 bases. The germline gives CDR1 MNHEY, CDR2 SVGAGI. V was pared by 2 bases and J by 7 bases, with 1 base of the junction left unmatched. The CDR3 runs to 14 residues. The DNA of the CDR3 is TGTGCCAGCAGTTACAGGACAGGGAATTCACCCCTCCACTTT. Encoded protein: CASSYRTGNSPLHF.

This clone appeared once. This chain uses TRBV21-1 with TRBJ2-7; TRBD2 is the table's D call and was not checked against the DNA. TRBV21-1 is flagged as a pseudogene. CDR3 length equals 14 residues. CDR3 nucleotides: TGTACCACGATCAAAAAGGGGAGGGGTCGGGAGCAGTACTTC. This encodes CTTIKKGRGREQYF.

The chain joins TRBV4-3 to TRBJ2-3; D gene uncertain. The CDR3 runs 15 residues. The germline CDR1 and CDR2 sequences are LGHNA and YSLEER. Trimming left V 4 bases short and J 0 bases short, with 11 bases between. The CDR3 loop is CASSPSEWSTDTQYF. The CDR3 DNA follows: TGCGCCAGCAGCCCTTCGGAGTGGAGCACAGATACGCAGTATTTT.

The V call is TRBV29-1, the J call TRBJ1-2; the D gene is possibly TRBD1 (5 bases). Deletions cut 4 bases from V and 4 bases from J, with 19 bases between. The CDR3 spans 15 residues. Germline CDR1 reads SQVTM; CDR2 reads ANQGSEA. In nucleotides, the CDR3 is TGCAGCGTTGGTGGGGCCCGTTCAGGGTCCTATGGCTACACCTTC. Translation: CSVGGARSGSYGYTF.

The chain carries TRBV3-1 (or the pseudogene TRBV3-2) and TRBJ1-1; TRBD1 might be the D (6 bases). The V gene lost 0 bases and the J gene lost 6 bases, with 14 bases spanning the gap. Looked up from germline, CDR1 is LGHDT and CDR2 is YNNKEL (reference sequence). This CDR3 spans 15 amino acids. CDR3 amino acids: CASSQEGALRAEAFF. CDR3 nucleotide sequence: TGTGCCAGCAGCCAAGAGGGGGCCCTGAGGGCTGAAGCTTTCTTT.

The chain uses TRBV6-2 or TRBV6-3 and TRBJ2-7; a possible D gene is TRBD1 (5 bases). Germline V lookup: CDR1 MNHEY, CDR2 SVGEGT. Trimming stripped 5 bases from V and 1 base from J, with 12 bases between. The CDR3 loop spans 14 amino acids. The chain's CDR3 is CASSGKDISYEQYF. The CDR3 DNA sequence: TGTGCCAGCAGTGGGAAGGACATTTCCTACGAGCAGTACTTC.

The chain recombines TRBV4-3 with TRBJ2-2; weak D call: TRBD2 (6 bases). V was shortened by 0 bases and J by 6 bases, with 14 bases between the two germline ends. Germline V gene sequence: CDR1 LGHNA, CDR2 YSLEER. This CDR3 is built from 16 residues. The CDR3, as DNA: TGCGCCAGCAGCCAAGAAGGAGGAGGGAGACCCGGGGAGCTGTTTTTT. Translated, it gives CASSQEGGGRPGELFF.

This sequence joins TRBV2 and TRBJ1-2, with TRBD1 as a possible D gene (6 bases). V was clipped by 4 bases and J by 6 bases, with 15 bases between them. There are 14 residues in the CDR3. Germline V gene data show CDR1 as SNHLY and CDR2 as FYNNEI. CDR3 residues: CASSGAGAIDGYTF. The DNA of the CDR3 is TGTGCCAGCAGTGGGGCAGGGGCTATCGATGGCTACACCTTC.

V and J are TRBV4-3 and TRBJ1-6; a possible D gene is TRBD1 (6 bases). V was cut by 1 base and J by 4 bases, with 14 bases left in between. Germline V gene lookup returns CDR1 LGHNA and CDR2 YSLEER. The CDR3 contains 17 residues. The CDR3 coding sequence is TGCGCCAGCAGCCAAGCAGACAGGTTCTCGTATAATTCACCCCTCCACTTT. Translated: CASSQADRFSYNSPLHF.

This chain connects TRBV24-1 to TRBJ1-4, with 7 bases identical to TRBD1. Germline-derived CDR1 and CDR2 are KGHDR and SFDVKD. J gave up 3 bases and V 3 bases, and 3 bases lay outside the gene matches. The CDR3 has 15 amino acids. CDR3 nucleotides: TGTGCCACCAGTGATCCACAGGGGCCTAATGAAAAACTGTTTTTT. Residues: CATSDPQGPNEKLFF.